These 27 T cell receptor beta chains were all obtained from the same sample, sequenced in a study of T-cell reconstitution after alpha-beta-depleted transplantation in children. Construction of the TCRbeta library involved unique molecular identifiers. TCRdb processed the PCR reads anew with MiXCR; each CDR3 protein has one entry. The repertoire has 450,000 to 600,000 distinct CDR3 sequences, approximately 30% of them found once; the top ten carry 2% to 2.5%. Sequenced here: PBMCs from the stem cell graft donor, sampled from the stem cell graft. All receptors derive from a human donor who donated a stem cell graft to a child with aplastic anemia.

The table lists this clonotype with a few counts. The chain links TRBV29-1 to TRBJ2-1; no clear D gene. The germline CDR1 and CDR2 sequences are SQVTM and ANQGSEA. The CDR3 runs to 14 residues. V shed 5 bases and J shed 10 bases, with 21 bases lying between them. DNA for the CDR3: TGCAGCGTTACGGACCGGACGAAGTCTATAGAGCAGTTCTTC. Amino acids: CSVTDRTKSIEQFF.

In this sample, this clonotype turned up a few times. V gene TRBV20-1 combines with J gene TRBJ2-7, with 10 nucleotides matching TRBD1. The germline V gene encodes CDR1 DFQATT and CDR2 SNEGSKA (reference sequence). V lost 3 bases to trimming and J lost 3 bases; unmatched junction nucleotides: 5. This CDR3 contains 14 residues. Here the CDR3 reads CSARGQGSFYEQYF. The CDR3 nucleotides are TGCAGTGCTAGGGGACAGGGGTCTTTCTACGAGCAGTACTTC.

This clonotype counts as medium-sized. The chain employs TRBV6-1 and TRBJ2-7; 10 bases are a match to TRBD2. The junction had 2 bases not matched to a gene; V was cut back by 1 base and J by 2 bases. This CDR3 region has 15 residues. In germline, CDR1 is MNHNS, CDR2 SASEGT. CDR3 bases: TGTGCCAGCAGTGAAGGCCTAGCGGGAGCCTACGAGCAGTACTTC. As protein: CASSEGLAGAYEQYF.

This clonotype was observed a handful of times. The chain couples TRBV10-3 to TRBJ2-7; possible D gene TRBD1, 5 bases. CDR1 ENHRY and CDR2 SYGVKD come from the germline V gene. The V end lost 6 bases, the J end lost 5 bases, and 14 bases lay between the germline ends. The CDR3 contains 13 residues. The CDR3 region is CAIRDGQEDEQYF. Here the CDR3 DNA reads TGTGCCATCAGGGACGGACAAGAGGACGAGCAGTACTTC.

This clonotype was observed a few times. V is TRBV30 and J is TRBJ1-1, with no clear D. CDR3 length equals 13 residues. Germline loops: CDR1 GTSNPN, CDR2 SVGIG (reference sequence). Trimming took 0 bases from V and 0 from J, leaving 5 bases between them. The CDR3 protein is CAWSVRVNTEAFF. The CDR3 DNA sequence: TGTGCCTGGAGTGTACGAGTGAACACTGAAGCTTTCTTT.

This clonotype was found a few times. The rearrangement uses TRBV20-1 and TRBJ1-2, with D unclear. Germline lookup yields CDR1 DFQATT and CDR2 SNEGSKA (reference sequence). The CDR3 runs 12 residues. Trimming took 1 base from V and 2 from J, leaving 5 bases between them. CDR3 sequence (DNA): TGCAGTGCTAGAGGACGAAACTATGGCTACACCTTC. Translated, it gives CSARGRNYGYTF.

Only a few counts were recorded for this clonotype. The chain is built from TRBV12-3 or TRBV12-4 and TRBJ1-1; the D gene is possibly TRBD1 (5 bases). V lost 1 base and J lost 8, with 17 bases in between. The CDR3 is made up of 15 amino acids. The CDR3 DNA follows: TGTGCCAGCAGTTTAGGGAGGCTACAGGAGCCAGAAGCTTTCTTT. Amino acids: CASSLGRLQEPEAFF.

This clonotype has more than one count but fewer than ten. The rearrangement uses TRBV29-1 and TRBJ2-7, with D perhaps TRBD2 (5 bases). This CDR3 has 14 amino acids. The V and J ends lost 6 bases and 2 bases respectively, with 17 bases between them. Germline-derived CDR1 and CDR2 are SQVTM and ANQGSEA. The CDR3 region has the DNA TGCAGCGTGCCAACCGCGGGCAGGCCCTACGAGCAGTACTTC. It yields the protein CSVPTAGRPYEQYF.

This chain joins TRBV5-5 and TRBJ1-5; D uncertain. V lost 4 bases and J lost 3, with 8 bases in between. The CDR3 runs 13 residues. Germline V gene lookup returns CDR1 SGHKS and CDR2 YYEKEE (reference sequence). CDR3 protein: CASSEDDNQPQHF. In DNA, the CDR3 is TGTGCCAGCAGCGAGGACGACAATCAGCCCCAGCATTTT.

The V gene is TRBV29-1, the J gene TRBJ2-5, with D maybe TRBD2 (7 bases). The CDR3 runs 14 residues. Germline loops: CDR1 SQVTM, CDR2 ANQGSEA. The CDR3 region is CTTTGGLYQETQYF. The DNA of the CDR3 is TGCACCACTACGGGGGGCCTGTACCAAGAGACCCAGTACTTC.

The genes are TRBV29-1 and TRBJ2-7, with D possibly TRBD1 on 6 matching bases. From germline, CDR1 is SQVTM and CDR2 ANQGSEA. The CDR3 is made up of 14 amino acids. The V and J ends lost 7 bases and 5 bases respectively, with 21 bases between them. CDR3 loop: CSARQGIQGDEQYF. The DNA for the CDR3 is TGCAGCGCCCGCCAGGGGATCCAAGGGGACGAGCAGTACTTC.

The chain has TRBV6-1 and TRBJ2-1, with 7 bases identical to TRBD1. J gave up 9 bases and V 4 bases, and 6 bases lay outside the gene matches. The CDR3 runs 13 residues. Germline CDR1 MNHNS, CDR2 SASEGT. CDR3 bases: TGTGCCAGCAGTGTTACAGGGGCAGTTGAGCAGTTCTTC. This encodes CASSVTGAVEQFF.

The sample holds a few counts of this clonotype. CDR3 region: CSARDSRGNEQFF. Here the CDR3 DNA reads TGCAGTGCTAGAGATTCTAGAGGCAATGAGCAGTTCTTC. The chain uses TRBV20-1 and TRBJ2-1; D is uncertain. CDR3 length equals 13 residues. Per the germline V gene, CDR1 is DFQATT and CDR2 is SNEGSKA (reference sequence). V dropped 0 bases and J dropped 6 bases, with 9 bases sitting between them.

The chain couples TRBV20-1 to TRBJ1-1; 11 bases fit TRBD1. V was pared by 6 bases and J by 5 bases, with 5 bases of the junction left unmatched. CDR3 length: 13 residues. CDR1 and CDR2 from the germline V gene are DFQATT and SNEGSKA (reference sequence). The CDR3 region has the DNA TGCAGTGCAAGGACAGGGGGCATTACTGAAGCTTTCTTT. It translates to CSARTGGITEAFF.

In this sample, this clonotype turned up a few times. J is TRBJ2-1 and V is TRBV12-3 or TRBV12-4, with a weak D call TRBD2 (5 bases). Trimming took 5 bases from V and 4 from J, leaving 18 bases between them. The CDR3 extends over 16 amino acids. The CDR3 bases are TGTGCCAGCAGTCCGTGGACTCCGACGTTGTACAATGAGCAGTTCTTC. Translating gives CASSPWTPTLYNEQFF.

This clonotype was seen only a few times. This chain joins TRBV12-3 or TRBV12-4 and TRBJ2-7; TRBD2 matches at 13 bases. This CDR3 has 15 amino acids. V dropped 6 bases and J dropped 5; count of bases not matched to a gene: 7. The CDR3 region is CASRGGTSGIDEQYV. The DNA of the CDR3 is TGTGCCAGCAGGGGCGGGACTAGCGGGATTGACGAGCAGTACGTC.

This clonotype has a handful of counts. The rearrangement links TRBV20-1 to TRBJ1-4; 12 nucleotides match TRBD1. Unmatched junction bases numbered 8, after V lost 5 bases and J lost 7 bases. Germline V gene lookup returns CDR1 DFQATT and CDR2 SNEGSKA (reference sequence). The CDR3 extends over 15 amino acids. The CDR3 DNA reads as TGCAGTGCTTTACCGGGACAGGGGGCTAGTGAAAAACTGTTTTTT. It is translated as CSALPGQGASEKLFF.

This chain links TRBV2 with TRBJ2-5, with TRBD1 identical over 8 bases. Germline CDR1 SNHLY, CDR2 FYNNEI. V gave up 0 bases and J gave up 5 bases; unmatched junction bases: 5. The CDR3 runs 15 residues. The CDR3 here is CASSEATTGAETQYF. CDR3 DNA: TGTGCCAGCAGTGAAGCGACGACAGGGGCTGAGACCCAGTACTTC.

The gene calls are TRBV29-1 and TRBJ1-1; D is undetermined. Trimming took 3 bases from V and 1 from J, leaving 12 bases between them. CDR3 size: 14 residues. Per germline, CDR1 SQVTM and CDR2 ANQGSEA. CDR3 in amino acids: CSVEYSWTNTEAFF. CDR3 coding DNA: TGCAGCGTTGAGTATTCTTGGACGAACACTGAAGCTTTCTTT. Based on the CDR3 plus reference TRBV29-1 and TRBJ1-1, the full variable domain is SAVISQKPSRDICQRGTSLTIQCQVDSQVTMMFWYRQQPGQSLTLIATANQGSEATYESGFVIDKFPISRPNLTFSTLTVSNMSPEDSSIYLCSVEYSWTNTEAFFGQGTRLTVV.

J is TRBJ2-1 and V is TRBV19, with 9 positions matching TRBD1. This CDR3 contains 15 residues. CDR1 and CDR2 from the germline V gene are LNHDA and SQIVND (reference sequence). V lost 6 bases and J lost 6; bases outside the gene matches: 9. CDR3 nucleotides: TGTGCCAGTAGCCCTTCGCGGGACAGGGTCAATGAGCAGTTCTTC. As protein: CASSPSRDRVNEQFF. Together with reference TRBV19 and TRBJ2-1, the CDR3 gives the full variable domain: DGGITQSPKYLFRKEGQNVTLSCEQNLNHDAMYWYRQDPGQGLRLIYYSQIVNDFQKGDIAEGYSVSREKKESFPLTVTSAQKNPTAFYLCASSPSRDRVNEQFFGPGTRLTVL.

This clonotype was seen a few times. DNA for the CDR3: TGCAGCGTTCCCCTCGTGCGGGATTACGAGCAGTACGTC. Its translation is CSVPLVRDYEQYV. The chain has TRBV29-1 and TRBJ2-7, with D perhaps matching TRBD2 (6 bases). Trimming shortened V by 5 bases and J by 4 bases, and 15 bases separated the two germline ends. The CDR3 runs 13 residues. Germline values: CDR1 SQVTM, CDR2 ANQGSEA.

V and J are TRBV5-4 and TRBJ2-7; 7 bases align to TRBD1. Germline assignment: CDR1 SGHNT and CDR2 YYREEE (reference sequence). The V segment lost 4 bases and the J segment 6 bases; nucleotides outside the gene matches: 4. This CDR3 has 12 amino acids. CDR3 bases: TGTGCCAGCAGCCGGACAGGTGGCGAGCAGTACGTC. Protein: CASSRTGGEQYV.

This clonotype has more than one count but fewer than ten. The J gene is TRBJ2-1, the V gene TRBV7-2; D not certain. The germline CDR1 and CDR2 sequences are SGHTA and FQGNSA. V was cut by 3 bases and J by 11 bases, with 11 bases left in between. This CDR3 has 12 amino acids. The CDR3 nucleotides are TGTGCCAGCAGCTTTTCCCAACTAAAGCAGTTCTTC. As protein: CASSFSQLKQFF.

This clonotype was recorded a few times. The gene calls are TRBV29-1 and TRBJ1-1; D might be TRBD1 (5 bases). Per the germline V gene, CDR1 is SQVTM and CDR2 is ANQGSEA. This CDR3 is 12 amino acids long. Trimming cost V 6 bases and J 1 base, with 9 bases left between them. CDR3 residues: CSVRQWNTEAFF. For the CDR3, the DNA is TGCAGCGTGAGACAGTGGAACACTGAAGCTTTCTTT.

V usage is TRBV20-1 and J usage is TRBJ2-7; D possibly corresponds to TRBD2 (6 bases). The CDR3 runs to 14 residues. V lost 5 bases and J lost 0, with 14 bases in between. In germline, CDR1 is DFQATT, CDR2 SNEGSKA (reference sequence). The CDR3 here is CSAPERASSYEQYF. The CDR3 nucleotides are TGCAGTGCTCCCGAGCGGGCTAGCTCCTACGAGCAGTACTTC.

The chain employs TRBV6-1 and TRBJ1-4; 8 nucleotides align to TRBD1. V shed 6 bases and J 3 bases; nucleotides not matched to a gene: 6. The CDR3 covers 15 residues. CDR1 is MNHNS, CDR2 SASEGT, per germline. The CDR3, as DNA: TGTGCCAGCAGGCCTACAGGGGGGCCTAATGAAAAACTGTTTTTT. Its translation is CASRPTGGPNEKLFF.

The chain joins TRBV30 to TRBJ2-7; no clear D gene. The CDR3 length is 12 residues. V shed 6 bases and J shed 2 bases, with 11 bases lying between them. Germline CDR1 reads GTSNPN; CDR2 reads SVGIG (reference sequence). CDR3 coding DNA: TGTGCCTGCGAGACATCAGCCTACGAGCAGTACGTC. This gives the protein CACETSAYEQYV.